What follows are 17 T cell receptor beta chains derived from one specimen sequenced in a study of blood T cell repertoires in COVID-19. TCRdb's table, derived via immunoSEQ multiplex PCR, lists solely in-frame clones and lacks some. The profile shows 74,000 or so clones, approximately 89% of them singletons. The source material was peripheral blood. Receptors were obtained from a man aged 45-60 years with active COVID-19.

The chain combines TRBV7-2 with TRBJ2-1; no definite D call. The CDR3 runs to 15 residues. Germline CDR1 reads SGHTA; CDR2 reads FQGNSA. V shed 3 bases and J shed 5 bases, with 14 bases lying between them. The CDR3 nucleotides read TGTGCCAGCAGCTTGAACCCCTACCCCCACAATGAGCAGTTCTTC. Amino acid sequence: CASSLNPYPHNEQFF.

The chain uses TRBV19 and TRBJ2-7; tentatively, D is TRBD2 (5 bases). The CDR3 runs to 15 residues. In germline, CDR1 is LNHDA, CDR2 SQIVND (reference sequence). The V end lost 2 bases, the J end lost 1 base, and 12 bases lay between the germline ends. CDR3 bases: TGTGCCAGTAGTATATCGGGAAGGTGGTCCTACGAGCAGTACTTC. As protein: CASSISGRWSYEQYF.

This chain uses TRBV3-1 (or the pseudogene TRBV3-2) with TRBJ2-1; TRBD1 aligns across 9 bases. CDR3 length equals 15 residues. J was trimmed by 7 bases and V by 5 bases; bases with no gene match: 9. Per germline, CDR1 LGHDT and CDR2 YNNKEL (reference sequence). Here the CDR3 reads CASSSDRGNLNEQFF. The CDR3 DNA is TGTGCCAGCAGCTCTGACAGGGGGAACTTGAATGAGCAGTTCTTC.

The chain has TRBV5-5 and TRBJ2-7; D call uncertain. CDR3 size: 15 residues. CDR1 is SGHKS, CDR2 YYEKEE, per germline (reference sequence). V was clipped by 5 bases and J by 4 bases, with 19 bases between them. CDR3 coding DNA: TGTGCCAGCAGTCTAGGCGACGGTTCGGTATACGAGCAGTACTTC. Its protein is CASSLGDGSVYEQYF. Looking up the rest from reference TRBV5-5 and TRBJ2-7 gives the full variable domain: DAGVTQSPTHLIKTRGQQVTLRCSPISGHKSVSWYQQVLGQGPQFIFQYYEKEERGRGNFPDRFSARQFPNYSSELNVNALLLGDSALYLCASSLGDGSVYEQYFGPGTRLTVT.

The CDR3 region is CASTPDRVGQPQHF. CDR3 bases: TGTGCCAGTACTCCGGACAGGGTAGGTCAGCCCCAGCATTTT. The chain combines TRBV19 with TRBJ1-5; 8 bases line up with TRBD1. From germline, CDR1 is LNHDA and CDR2 SQIVND (reference sequence). J gave up 6 bases and V 7 bases, and 8 bases lay outside the gene matches. This CDR3 is 14 amino acids long.

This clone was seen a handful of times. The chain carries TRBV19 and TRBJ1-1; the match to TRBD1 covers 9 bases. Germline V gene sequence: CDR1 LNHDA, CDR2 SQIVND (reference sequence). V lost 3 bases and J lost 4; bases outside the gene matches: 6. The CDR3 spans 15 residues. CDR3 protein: CASSIAGTGSTEAFF. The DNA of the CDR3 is TGTGCCAGTAGTATCGCAGGGACAGGGAGCACTGAAGCTTTCTTT.

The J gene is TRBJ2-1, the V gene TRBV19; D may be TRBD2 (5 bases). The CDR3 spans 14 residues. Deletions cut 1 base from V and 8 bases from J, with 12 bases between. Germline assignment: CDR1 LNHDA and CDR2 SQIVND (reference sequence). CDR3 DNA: TGTGCCAGTAGTATAGTGGGGAGTAACCATGAGCAGTTCTTC. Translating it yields CASSIVGSNHEQFF.

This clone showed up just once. The CDR3 spells CASSFGVSYGYTF. CDR3 nucleotide sequence: TGTGCCAGCAGTTTCGGGGTATCATATGGCTACACCTTC. The J gene is TRBJ1-2, the V gene TRBV27; no clear D. The V gene's germline CDR1 is MNHEY and CDR2 SMNVEV (reference sequence). The CDR3 covers 13 residues. Between the trimmed V and J ends, which lost 3 bases and 5 bases, there was a span of 10 bases.

The CDR3 bases are TGCGCCAGCAGCTTGGAAGGGGGCGCTTCCTACGAGCAGTACTTC. This encodes CASSLEGGASYEQYF. The rearrangement uses TRBV5-1 and TRBJ2-7; 7 nucleotides align to TRBD1. Germline loops: CDR1 SGHRS, CDR2 YFSETQ. The trim removed 0 bases at V and 1 base at J, leaving 4 bases unmatched. This CDR3 spans 15 amino acids.

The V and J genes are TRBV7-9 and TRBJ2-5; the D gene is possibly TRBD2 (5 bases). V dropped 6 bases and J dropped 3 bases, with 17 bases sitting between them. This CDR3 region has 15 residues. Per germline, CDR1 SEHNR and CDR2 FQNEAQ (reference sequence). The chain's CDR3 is CASRRKESGEETQYF. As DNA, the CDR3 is TGTGCCAGCAGGAGGAAGGAGAGCGGAGAAGAGACCCAGTACTTC.

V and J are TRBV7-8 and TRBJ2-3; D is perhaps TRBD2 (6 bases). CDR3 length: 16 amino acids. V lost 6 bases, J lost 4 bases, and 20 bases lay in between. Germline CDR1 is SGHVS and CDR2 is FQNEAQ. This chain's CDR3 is CASRFLWAGRADTQYF. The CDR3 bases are TGTGCCAGCAGATTCCTCTGGGCGGGGCGCGCAGATACGCAGTATTTT.

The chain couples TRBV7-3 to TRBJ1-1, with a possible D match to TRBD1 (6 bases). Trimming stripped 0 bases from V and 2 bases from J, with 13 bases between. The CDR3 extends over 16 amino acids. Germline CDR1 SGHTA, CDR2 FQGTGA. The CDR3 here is CASSLTSGTTNTEAFF. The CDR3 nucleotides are TGTGCCAGCAGCTTAACGTCCGGGACAACTAACACTGAAGCTTTCTTT.

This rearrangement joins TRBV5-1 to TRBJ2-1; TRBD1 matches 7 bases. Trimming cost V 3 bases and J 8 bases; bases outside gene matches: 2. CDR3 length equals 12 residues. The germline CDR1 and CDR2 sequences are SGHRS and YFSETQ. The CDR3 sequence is CASSSTGDEQFF. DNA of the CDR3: TGCGCCAGCAGCTCCACAGGGGATGAGCAGTTCTTC.

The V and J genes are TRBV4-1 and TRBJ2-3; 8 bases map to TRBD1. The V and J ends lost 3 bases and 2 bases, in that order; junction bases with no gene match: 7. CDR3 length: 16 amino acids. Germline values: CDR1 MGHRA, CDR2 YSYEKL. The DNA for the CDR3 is TGCGCCAGCAGCCAGTCCGAGACAGGGGTCACAGATACGCAGTATTTT. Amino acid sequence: CASSQSETGVTDTQYF.

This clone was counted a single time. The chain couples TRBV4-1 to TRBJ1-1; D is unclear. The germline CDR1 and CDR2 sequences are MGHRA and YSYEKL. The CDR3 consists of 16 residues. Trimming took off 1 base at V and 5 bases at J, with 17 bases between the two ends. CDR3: CASSQGPGATLTEAFF. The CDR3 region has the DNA TGCGCCAGCAGCCAAGGACCGGGAGCCACGTTGACTGAAGCTTTCTTT.

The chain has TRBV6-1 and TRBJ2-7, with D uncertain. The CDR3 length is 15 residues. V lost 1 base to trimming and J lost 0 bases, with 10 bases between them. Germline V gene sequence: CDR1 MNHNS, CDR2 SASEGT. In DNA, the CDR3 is TGTGCCAGCAGTGAAGGGGCACCGAGCTCCTACGAGCAGTACTTC. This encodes CASSEGAPSSYEQYF.

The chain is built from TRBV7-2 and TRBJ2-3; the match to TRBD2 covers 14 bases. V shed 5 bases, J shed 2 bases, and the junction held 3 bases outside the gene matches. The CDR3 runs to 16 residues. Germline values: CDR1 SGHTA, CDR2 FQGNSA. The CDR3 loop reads CASSPTSGGATDTQYF. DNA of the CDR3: TGTGCCAGCAGCCCGACTAGCGGGGGGGCCACAGATACGCAGTATTTT.